This T cell receptor beta chain stems from a study of T cells after yellow fever vaccination. Study-level information: When fractions had low cell numbers, they were prepared with SMART-Seq v4 Ultra Low Input.

Study results and limitations: Boosting was followed by the reappearance of most primary-vaccination clones (around 95% CD4, 85% to 90% CD8).

Details on this clonotype: Its antigen is not known.

TCR cDNA, made by 5'RACE template switching, carried an added universal primer site and UMIs. From the 5' RACE reads, TCRdb called clonotypes with MiXCR, one entry per CDR3 protein. The repertoire includes about 340,000 distinct CDR3 sequences, 4% of them detected once, and 24% sits in the top ten. Sequenced material: PBMCs, taken 5 days after the yellow fever booster vaccination. The TCR originated in a man younger than 35 who received the YFV17D yellow fever vaccine.

CDR3 region: CASSQTGLAGGDEQFF. The CDR3 DNA reads as TGCGCCAGCAGCCAAACGGGACTAGCGGGGGGAGATGAGCAGTTCTTC. The chain recombines TRBV4-1 with TRBJ2-1; 15 nucleotides align to TRBD2. Germline trimming cut 2 bases from V and 8 bases from J; bases unmatched to any gene: 4. Germline CDR1 MGHRA, CDR2 YSYEKL. The CDR3 contains 16 residues.